These 24 T cell receptor beta chains share one sample of origin, sequenced in a study of shared T cell receptors in the human thymus. Measured with immunoSEQ multiplex PCR; TCRdb has only the in-frame clones, and not every one. The sample holds about 380,000 clones; 95% are singletons and the top ten take roughly 0.02%. Sequenced material: thymocytes. The receptors shown here come from a human donor.

The rearrangement uses TRBV18 and TRBJ2-3; D uncertain. This CDR3 spans 12 amino acids. The V end lost 0 bases, the J end lost 9 bases, and 7 bases lay between the germline ends. CDR1 KGHSH and CDR2 LQKENI come from the germline V gene. CDR3 residues: CASSPPEGTQYF. CDR3 nucleotides: TGTGCCAGCTCACCACCGGAAGGGACGCAGTATTTT.

The J gene is TRBJ2-1, the V gene TRBV27; 7 bases map to TRBD2. After removal of 1 base from V and 4 bases from J, the junction contained 13 bases not matched to a gene. The germline CDR1 and CDR2 sequences are MNHEY and SMNVEV (reference sequence). The CDR3 covers 18 residues. The CDR3 nucleotides are TGTGCCAGCAGTTTATGGTGGCTAGCGGTTAGCTCGTACAATGAGCAGTTCTTC. Translation: CASSLWWLAVSSYNEQFF.

This chain connects TRBV6-4 to TRBJ2-1; 10 bases agree with TRBD2. Germline V lookup: CDR1 MRHNA, CDR2 SNTAGT. The CDR3 is 20 amino acids. V trimming: 4 bases; J trimming: 6 bases; junction bases outside the gene matches: 21. CDR3 protein: CASSATLFDYSGRISNEQFF. In DNA, the CDR3 is TGTGCCAGCAGTGCCACGCTTTTCGATTATAGCGGGAGGATTTCCAATGAGCAGTTCTTC.

This rearrangement joins TRBV4-2 to TRBJ2-3; the match to TRBD2 covers 8 bases. The CDR3 covers 16 residues. Germline V gene data show CDR1 as LGHNA and CDR2 as YNFKEQ. V shed 0 bases, J shed 1 base, and the junction held 3 bases outside the gene matches. The DNA of the CDR3 is TGTGCCAGCAGCCAAGAGGCGGGAGGCCGCACAGATACGCAGTATTTT. Protein product: CASSQEAGGRTDTQYF.

This chain connects TRBV6-5 to TRBJ2-5; D ambiguous. Germline loops: CDR1 MNHEY, CDR2 SVGAGI. Between the trimmed V and J ends, which lost 0 bases and 4 bases, there was a span of 9 bases. CDR3 length: 14 residues. The CDR3 loop is CASSYSYLRETQYF. Written as DNA, the CDR3 is TGTGCCAGCAGTTACTCGTACCTACGAGAGACCCAGTACTTC.

The chain couples TRBV6-1 to TRBJ2-1, with 11 bases identical to TRBD2. Trimming removed 6 bases from V and 5 bases from J; junction bases left unmatched: 3. The CDR3 contains 14 residues. Per germline, CDR1 MNHNS and CDR2 SASEGT. The CDR3 loop reads CASRLGLADNEQFF. CDR3 in DNA: TGTGCCAGCAGACTGGGACTAGCGGACAATGAGCAGTTCTTC.

V is TRBV5-6 and J is TRBJ1-1, with D perhaps matching TRBD1 (5 bases). Germline V CDR1 and CDR2: SGHDT, YYEEEE. The V end was cut by 4 bases, the J end by 10 bases, with 23 bases between. The CDR3 is made up of 15 amino acids. CDR3 nucleotides: TGTGCCAGCAGCCCCGCCCCGGTTAGGGGCGGGGGAGCTTTCTTT. This sequence encodes CASSPAPVRGGGAFF.

The chain links TRBV6-6 to TRBJ1-2; the match to TRBD1 covers 8 bases. The CDR3 length is 16 residues. V lost 0 bases to trimming and J lost 4 bases; unmatched junction nucleotides: 7. The V gene's germline CDR1 is MNHNY and CDR2 SVGAGI (reference sequence). The CDR3 DNA follows: TGTGCCAGCAGTTACTCGATCTCAGGGGGCGGCTATGGCTACACCTTC. As protein: CASSYSISGGGYGYTF.

This chain uses TRBV19 with TRBJ1-3; 8 bases map to TRBD1. V lost 3 bases, J lost 4 bases, and 8 bases stayed unmatched. The CDR3 contains 16 residues. CDR1 and CDR2 from the germline V gene are LNHDA and SQIVND (reference sequence). The CDR3 nucleotides are TGTGCCAGTAGTATTTTGGGGACAGGAAAGGGAAACACCATATATTTT. Encoded protein: CASSILGTGKGNTIYF.

The genes are TRBV5-6 and TRBJ2-7, with 11 bases identical to TRBD2. This CDR3 is built from 15 residues. Germline V gene data show CDR1 as SGHDT and CDR2 as YYEEEE. With 4 bases clipped from V and 6 bases from J, the junction kept 9 bases outside the gene matches. CDR3 in amino acids: CASSVTSGKPGEQYF. The DNA of the CDR3 is TGTGCCAGCAGCGTGACTAGCGGGAAGCCGGGCGAGCAGTACTTC.

This chain links TRBV5-1 with TRBJ2-7; TRBD1 might be the D (5 bases). The CDR3 has 14 amino acids. Germline lookup yields CDR1 SGHRS and CDR2 YFSETQ. V lost 1 base to trimming and J lost 2 bases, with 10 bases between them. The CDR3, as DNA: TGCGCCAGCAGCTTGAACAGGTTTACCTACGAGCAGTACTTC. Translation: CASSLNRFTYEQYF.

The CDR3 is CAGGQGRRELFF. CDR3 nucleotides: TGTGCCGGAGGGCAGGGAAGGAGGGAGCTGTTTTTT. V usage is TRBV30 and J usage is TRBJ2-2; TRBD2 might be the D (6 bases). The CDR3 loop spans 12 amino acids. Between the trimmed V and J ends, which lost 8 bases and 9 bases, there was a span of 16 bases. The germline CDR1 and CDR2 sequences are GTSNPN and SVGIG (reference sequence).

The genes are TRBV12-5 and TRBJ1-1, with D possibly TRBD1 on 6 matching bases. Looked up from germline, CDR1 is LGHNT and CDR2 is FRNRAP. This CDR3 is built from 12 residues. Trimming left V 5 bases short and J 8 bases short, with 12 bases between. The CDR3 spells CASGQQGGEAFF. The CDR3 DNA follows: TGTGCTAGTGGTCAACAGGGCGGGGAAGCTTTCTTT. Full variable domain (rest looked up from reference TRBV12-5 and TRBJ1-1): DARVTQTPRHKVTEMGQEVTMRCQPILGHNTVFWYRQTMMQGLELLAYFRNRAPLDDSGMPKDRFSAEMPDATLATLKIQPSEPRDSAVYFCASGQQGGEAFFGQGTRLTVV.

This clone was picked up one time. V gene TRBV4-3 combines with J gene TRBJ1-1; no clear D gene. The CDR3 spans 15 residues. Per germline, CDR1 LGHNA and CDR2 YSLEER. With 0 bases removed from V and 3 bases from J, the gap between germline ends came to 11 bases. DNA of the CDR3: TGCGCCAGCAGCCAAGAAAAAGGTTTTGACACTGAAGCTTTCTTT. Translated, it gives CASSQEKGFDTEAFF.

V is TRBV14 and J is TRBJ2-7; 9 nucleotides line up with TRBD1. V lost 3 bases, J lost 4 bases, and 4 bases stayed unmatched. Germline V gene data show CDR1 as SGHDN and CDR2 as FVKESK. The CDR3 runs to 14 residues. The CDR3 DNA reads TGTGCCAGCAGCCAGTGGGACAGGGTATACGAGCAGTACTTC. Its protein product is CASSQWDRVYEQYF. The full variable domain, rest sourced from reference TRBV14 and TRBJ2-7, is EAGVTQFPSHSVIEKGQTVTLRCDPISGHDNLYWYRRVMGKEIKFLLHFVKESKQDESGMPNNRFLAERTGGTYSTLKVQPAELEDSGVYFCASSQWDRVYEQYFGPGTRLTVT.

V and J are TRBV27 and TRBJ2-7, with 8 bases identical to TRBD2. J lost 6 bases, V lost 6 bases, and 13 bases had no gene match. CDR3 length equals 15 residues. CDR1 and CDR2 (germline): MNHEY, SMNVEV (reference sequence). The CDR3 DNA sequence: TGTGCCAGCAGCTCCTTAGCGGGAAACAGACGCGAGCAGTACTTC. Translation: CASSSLAGNRREQYF.

V usage is TRBV6-5 and J usage is TRBJ2-7; perhaps TRBD2 as D (6 bases). Germline V CDR1 and CDR2: MNHEY, SVGAGI. CDR3 length: 15 residues. Trimming shortened V by 6 bases and J by 2 bases, and 17 bases separated the two germline ends. As DNA, the CDR3 is TGTGCCAGCAGCCAAATTGTCCGGGGGACCTACGAGCAGTACTTC. It is translated as CASSQIVRGTYEQYF.

This chain connects TRBV4-1 to TRBJ1-1, with no clear D. The CDR3 sequence is 12 residues long. Germline V gene data show CDR1 as MGHRA and CDR2 as YSYEKL. V was pared by 4 bases and J by 5 bases, with 8 bases between. The CDR3 is CASSRSGTEAFF. The CDR3 DNA sequence: TGCGCCAGCAGCCGAAGCGGGACTGAAGCTTTCTTT.

The chain couples TRBV14 to TRBJ2-5; 11 bases align to TRBD2. CDR3 size: 17 residues. The germline gives CDR1 SGHDN, CDR2 FVKESK. The V and J ends lost 0 bases and 2 bases, in that order; junction bases with no gene match: 5. The CDR3 protein is CASSQDVSSGRQETQYF. CDR3 DNA: TGTGCCAGCAGCCAAGATGTCTCTAGCGGGAGGCAAGAGACCCAGTACTTC.

V gene TRBV2 combines with J gene TRBJ2-7, with 9 bases that match TRBD1. The V gene's germline CDR1 is SNHLY and CDR2 FYNNEI. After removal of 3 bases from V and 0 bases from J, the junction contained 9 bases not matched to a gene. The CDR3 has 17 amino acids. In DNA form, the CDR3 reads TGTGCCAGCAGTGATGTATTGGGACAGGGAGGCTCCTACGAGCAGTACTTC. The encoded protein is CASSDVLGQGGSYEQYF.

This chain uses TRBV28 with TRBJ2-2, with D unclear. The V gene lost 5 bases and the J gene lost 5 bases, with 18 bases spanning the gap. Germline values: CDR1 MDHEN, CDR2 SYDVKM. This CDR3 comprises 16 residues. The CDR3, as DNA: TGTGCCAGCAGTCAAGAAGGGCACCTGGAAACCGGGGAGCTGTTTTTT. This codes for CASSQEGHLETGELFF.

The chain is built from TRBV30 and TRBJ2-3, with 7 bases aligning to TRBD1. The CDR3 is 16 residues long. V shed 4 bases and J 1 base; nucleotides not matched to a gene: 11. The germline gives CDR1 GTSNPN, CDR2 SVGIG (reference sequence). The CDR3 reads CAWNKGRTGRTDTQYF. CDR3 sequence (DNA): TGTGCCTGGAACAAAGGAAGGACAGGCCGCACAGATACGCAGTATTTT.

The genes are TRBV7-8 and TRBJ2-1; 9 nucleotides line up with TRBD2. V shed 5 bases, J shed 4 bases, and the junction held 12 bases outside the gene matches. This CDR3 region has 17 residues. CDR1 and CDR2 (germline): SGHVS, FQNEAQ. In DNA form, the CDR3 reads TGTGCCAGCAGCCGGGGTAGCGGGAGCCTATCGTACAATGAGCAGTTCTTC. Translating gives CASSRGSGSLSYNEQFF.

The V and J genes are TRBV6-1 and TRBJ1-1; 10 bases line up with TRBD1. Trimming took 3 bases from V and 5 from J; bases not matched to a gene: 3. The CDR3 is 14 amino acids. CDR1 is MNHNS and CDR2 is SASEGT in the germline V gene. The DNA for the CDR3 is TGTGCCAGCAGTGACCTGGGACAGGGGACTGAAGCTTTCTTT. It is translated as CASSDLGQGTEAFF.